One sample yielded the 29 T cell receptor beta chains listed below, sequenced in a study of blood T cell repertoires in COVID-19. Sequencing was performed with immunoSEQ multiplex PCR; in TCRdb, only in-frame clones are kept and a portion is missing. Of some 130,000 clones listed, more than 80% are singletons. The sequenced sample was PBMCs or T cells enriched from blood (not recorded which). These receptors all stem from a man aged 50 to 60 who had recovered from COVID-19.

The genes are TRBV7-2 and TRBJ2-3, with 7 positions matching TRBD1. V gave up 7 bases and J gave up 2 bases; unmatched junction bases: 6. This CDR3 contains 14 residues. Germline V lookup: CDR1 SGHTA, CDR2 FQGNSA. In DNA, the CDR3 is TGTGCCAGCACCCTAGGGGGCCCCACAGATACGCAGTATTTT. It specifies CASTLGGPTDTQYF.

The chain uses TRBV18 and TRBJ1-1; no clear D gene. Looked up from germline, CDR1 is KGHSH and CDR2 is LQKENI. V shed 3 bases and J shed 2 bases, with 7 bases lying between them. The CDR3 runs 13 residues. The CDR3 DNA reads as TGTGCCAGCTCACCGGCCATTAACACTGAAGCTTTCTTT. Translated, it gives CASSPAINTEAFF. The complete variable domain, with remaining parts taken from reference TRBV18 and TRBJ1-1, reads NAGVMQNPRHLVRRRGQEARLRCSPMKGHSHVYWYRQLPEEGLKFMVYLQKENIIDESGMPKERFSAEFPKEGPSILRIQQVVRGDSAAYFCASSPAINTEAFFGQGTRLTVV.

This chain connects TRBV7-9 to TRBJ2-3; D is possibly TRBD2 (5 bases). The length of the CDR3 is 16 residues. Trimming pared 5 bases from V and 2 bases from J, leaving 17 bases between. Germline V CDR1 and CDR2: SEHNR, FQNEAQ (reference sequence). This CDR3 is CASSPGGLRPTDTQYF. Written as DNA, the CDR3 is TGTGCCAGCAGCCCTGGAGGCCTAAGACCCACAGATACGCAGTATTTT.

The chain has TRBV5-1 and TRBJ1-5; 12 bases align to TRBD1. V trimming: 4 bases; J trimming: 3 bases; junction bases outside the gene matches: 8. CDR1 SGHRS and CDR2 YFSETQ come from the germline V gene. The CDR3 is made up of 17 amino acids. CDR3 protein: CASSLGTGGMTNQPQHF. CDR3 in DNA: TGCGCCAGCAGCCTCGGGACAGGGGGCATGACCAATCAGCCCCAGCATTTT.

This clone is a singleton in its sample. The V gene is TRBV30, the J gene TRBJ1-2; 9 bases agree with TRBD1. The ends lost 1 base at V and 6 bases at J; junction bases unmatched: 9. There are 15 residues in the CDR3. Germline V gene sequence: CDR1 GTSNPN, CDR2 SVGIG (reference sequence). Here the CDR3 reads CAWSASDRGTDGYTF. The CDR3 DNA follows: TGTGCCTGGAGTGCTTCGGACAGGGGAACGGATGGCTACACCTTC.

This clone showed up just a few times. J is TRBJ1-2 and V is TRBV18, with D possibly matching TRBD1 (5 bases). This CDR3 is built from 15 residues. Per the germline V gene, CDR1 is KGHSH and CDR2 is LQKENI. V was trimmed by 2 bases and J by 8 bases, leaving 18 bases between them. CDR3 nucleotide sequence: TGTGCCAGCTCACCAGTGGGGGGAAACCTAGGAGGCTACACCTTC. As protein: CASSPVGGNLGGYTF.

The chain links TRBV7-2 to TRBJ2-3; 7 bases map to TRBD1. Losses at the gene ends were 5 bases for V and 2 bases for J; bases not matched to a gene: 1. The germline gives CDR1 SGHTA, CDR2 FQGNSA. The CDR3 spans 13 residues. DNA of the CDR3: TGTGCCAGCAGCGGGACAGCCACAGATACGCAGTATTTT. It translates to CASSGTATDTQYF.

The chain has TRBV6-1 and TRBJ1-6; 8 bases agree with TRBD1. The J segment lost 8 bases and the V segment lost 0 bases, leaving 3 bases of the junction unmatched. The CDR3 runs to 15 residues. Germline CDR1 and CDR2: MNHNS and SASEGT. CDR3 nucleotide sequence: TGTGCCAGCAGTGAAGCCACGACAGGGGATTCACCCCTCCACTTT. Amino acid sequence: CASSEATTGDSPLHF.

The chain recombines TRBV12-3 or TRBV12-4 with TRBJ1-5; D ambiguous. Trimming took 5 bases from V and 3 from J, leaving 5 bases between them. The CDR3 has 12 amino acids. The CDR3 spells CASSQDNQPQHF. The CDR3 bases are TGTGCCAGCAGTCAGGACAATCAGCCCCAGCATTTT.

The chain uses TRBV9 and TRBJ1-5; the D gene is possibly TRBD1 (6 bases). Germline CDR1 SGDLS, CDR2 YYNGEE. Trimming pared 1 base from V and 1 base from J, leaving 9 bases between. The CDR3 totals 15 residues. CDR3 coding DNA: TGTGCCAGCAGCGTAACAGGGCTGAGCAATCAGCCCCAGCATTTT. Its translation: CASSVTGLSNQPQHF.

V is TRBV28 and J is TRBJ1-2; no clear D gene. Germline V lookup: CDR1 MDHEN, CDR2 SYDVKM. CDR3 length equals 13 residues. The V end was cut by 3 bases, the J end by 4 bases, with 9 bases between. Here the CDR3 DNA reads TGTGCCAGCAGTTTCGGCGGGAGCTATGGCTACACCTTC. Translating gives CASSFGGSYGYTF.

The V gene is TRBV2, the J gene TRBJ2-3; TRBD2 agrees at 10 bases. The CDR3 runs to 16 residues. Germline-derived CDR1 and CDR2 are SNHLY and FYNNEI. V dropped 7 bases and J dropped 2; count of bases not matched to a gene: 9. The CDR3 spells CASTFRTSGFTDTQYF. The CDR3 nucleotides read TGTGCCAGCACCTTTAGGACTAGCGGCTTCACAGATACGCAGTATTTT.

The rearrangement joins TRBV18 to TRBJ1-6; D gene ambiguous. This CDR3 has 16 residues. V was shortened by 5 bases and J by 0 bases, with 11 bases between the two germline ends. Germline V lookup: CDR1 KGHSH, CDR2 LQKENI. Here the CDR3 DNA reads TGTGCCAGCTCAGCAGGCCACAGCTCCTATAATTCACCCCTCCACTTT. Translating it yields CASSAGHSSYNSPLHF.

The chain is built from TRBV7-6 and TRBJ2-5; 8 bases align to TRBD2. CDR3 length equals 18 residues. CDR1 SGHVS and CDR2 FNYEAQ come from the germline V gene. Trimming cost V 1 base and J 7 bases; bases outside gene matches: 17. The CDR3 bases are TGTGCCAGCAGCTTAGGTGGGGTAGCGGGGAGAGCCCCGGGGACCCAGTACTTC. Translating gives CASSLGGVAGRAPGTQYF.

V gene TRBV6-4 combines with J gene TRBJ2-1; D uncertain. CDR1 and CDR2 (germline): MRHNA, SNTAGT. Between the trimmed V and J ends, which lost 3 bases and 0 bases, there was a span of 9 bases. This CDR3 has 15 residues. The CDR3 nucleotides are TGTGCCAGCAGTGAACTGCCCACCTCCTACAATGAGCAGTTCTTC. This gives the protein CASSELPTSYNEQFF.

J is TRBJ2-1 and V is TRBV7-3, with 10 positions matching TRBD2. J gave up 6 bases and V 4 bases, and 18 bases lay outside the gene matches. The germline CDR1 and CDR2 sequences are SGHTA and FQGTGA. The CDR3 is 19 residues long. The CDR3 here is CASSSFQRASGSSSNEQFF. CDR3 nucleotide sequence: TGTGCCAGCAGCTCCTTTCAACGTGCTAGCGGGAGCAGCAGCAATGAGCAGTTCTTC.

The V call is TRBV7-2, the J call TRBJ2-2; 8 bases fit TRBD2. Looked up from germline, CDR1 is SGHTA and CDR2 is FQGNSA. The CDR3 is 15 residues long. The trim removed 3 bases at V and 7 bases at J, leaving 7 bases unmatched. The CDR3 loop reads CASSFDAGGNGELFF. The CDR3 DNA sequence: TGTGCCAGCAGCTTCGACGCGGGGGGTAACGGGGAGCTGTTTTTT.

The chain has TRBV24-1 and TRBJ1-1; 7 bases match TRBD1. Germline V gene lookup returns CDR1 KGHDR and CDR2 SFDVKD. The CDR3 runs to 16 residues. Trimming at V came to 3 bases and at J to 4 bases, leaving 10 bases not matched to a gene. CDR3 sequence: CATSDTKQGFGTEAFF. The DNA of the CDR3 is TGTGCCACCAGTGATACCAAACAGGGGTTCGGCACTGAAGCTTTCTTT.

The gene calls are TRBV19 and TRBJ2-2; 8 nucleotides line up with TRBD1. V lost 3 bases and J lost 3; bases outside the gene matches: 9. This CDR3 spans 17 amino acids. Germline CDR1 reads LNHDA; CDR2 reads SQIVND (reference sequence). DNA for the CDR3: TGTGCCAGTAGTATTCCAAAGGACAGGGAATACACCGGGGAGCTGTTTTTT. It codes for CASSIPKDREYTGELFF.

The CDR3 here is CASSSTAAGDSPLHF. The CDR3 coding sequence is TGTGCCAGCAGCTCGACGGCGGCGGGTGATTCACCCCTCCACTTT. The rearrangement links TRBV5-5 to TRBJ1-6; D is unresolved. V was clipped by 3 bases and J by 8 bases, with 15 bases between them. The CDR3 covers 15 residues. Germline V gives CDR1 SGHKS, CDR2 YYEKEE (reference sequence).

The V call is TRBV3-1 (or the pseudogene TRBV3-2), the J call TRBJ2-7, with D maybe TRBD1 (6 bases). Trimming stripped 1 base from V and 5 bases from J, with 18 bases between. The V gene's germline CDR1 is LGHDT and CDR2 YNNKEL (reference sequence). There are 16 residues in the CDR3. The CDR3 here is CASSQGAGDPPHEQYF. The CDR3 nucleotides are TGTGCCAGCAGCCAAGGGGCAGGGGACCCGCCCCACGAGCAGTACTTC.

This CDR3 reads CAIIRWVKDSPQHF. DNA of the CDR3: TGTGCCATCATTCGTTGGGTTAAGGACTCGCCCCAGCATTTT. V gene TRBV10-3 combines with J gene TRBJ1-5; no firm D call. Trimming cost V 7 bases and J 9 bases, with 19 bases left between them. The CDR3 length is 14 residues. The germline V gene encodes CDR1 ENHRY and CDR2 SYGVKD.

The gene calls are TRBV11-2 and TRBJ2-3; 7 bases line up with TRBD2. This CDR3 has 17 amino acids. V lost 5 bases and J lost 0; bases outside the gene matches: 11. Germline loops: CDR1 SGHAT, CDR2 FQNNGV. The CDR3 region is CASSLLLAVTSTDTQYF. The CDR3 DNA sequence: TGTGCCAGCAGCCTTCTTCTAGCGGTAACCAGCACAGATACGCAGTATTTT.

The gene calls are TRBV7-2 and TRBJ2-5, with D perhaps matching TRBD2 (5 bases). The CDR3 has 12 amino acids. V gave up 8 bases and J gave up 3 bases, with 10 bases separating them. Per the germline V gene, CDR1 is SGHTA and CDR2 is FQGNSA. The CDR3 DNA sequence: TGTGCCAGCGGGGAGAGGGAAGAGACCCAGTACTTC. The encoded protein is CASGEREETQYF.

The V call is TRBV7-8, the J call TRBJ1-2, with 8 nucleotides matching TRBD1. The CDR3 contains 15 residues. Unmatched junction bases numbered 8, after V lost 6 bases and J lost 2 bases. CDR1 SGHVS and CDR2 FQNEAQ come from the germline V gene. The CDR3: CASSMSRGRNYGYTF. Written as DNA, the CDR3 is TGTGCCAGCAGTATGAGCAGGGGGCGGAACTATGGCTACACCTTC. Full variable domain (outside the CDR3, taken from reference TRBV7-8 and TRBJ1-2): GAGVSQSPRYKVAKRGQDVALRCDPISGHVSLFWYQQALGQGPEFLTYFQNEAQLDKSGLPSDRFFAERPEGSVSTLKIQRTQQEDSAVYLCASSMSRGRNYGYTFGSGTRLTVV.

The CDR3 DNA reads as TGTGCCAGCAGCGCTGGACAGGGGGCATCTGGAAACACCATATATTTT. Translated: CASSAGQGASGNTIYF. The chain recombines TRBV9 with TRBJ1-3, with TRBD1 matching over 11 bases. This CDR3 has 16 residues. V trimming: 3 bases; J trimming: 1 base; junction bases outside the gene matches: 3. Germline V gene sequence: CDR1 SGDLS, CDR2 YYNGEE.

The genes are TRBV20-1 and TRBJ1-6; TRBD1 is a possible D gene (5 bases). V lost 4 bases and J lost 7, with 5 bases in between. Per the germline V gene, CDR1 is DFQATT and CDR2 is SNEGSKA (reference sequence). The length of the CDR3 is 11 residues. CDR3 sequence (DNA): TGCAGTGCTAAGGGGAATTCACCCCTCCACTTT. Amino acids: CSAKGNSPLHF.

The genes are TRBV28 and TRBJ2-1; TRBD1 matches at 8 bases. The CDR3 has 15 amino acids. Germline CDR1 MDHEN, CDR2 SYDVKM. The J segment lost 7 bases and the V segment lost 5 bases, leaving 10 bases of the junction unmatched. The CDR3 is CASSTGQGRVNEQFF. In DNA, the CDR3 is TGTGCCAGCAGTACCGGACAGGGACGGGTGAATGAGCAGTTCTTC. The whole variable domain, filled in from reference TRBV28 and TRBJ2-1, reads DVKVTQSSRYLVKRTGEKVFLECVQDMDHENMFWYRQDPGLGLRLIYFSYDVKMKEKGDIPEGYSVSREKKERFSLILESASTNQTSMYLCASSTGQGRVNEQFFGPGTRLTVL.

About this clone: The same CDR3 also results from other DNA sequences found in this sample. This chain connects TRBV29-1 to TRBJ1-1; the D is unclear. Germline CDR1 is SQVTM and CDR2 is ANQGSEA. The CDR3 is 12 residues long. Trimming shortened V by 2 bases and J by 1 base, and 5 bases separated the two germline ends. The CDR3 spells CSVERGNTEAFF. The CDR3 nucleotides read TGCAGCGTTGAACGCGGGAACACTGAAGCTTTCTTT.